Presented here are 14 T cell receptor beta chains from one specimen sequenced in a study of control samples from healthy donors and cancer patients. TCRdb's copy holds only in-frame clones and misses some; the assay was immunoSEQ multiplex PCR. The table records about 130,000 clones, about 95% of them present only once. Sequencing was done on a sample of blood. These receptors were obtained from a man aged 30 to 39 in good health.

V usage is TRBV7-8 and J usage is TRBJ2-5, with D maybe TRBD1 (6 bases). The CDR3 length is 15 residues. Trimming took off 9 bases at V and 2 bases at J, with 19 bases between the two ends. Germline V gene sequence: CDR1 SGHVS, CDR2 FQNEAQ. CDR3 in DNA: TGTGCCAGTCTTTCATGGGGACAAACTCAAGAGACCCAGTACTTC. Protein sequence: CASLSWGQTQETQYF.

The J gene is TRBJ1-5, the V gene TRBV19; D ambiguous. Trimming took off 6 bases at V and 0 bases at J, with 6 bases between the two ends. Looked up from germline, CDR1 is LNHDA and CDR2 is SQIVND (reference sequence). The CDR3 has 13 amino acids. The CDR3 loop is CASRRNSNQPQHF. The CDR3 DNA reads as TGTGCCAGTAGGAGAAATAGCAATCAGCCCCAGCATTTT.

The rearrangement links TRBV3-1 (or the pseudogene TRBV3-2) to TRBJ2-5, with D possibly TRBD1 on 5 matching bases. The CDR3 sequence is 14 residues long. V was clipped by 6 bases and J by 5 bases, with 16 bases between them. Per the germline V gene, CDR1 is LGHDT and CDR2 is YNNKEL (reference sequence). The CDR3 spells CASSRQGNGETQYF. In DNA, the CDR3 is TGTGCCAGCAGTCGCCAGGGAAATGGGGAGACCCAGTACTTC.

This chain connects TRBV6-5 to TRBJ1-5, with 9 bases lining up with TRBD1. The V gene end was trimmed by 6 bases and the J gene end by 4 bases; junction bases not matched to a gene: 4. Germline V lookup: CDR1 MNHEY, CDR2 SVGAGI. CDR3 length equals 14 residues. The CDR3 sequence: CASSRTGENQPQHF. CDR3 sequence (DNA): TGTGCCAGCAGCAGGACAGGGGAGAATCAGCCCCAGCATTTT.

This clone came up a few times. This chain joins TRBV10-1 and TRBJ2-1; 9 positions agree with TRBD2. The CDR3 totals 16 residues. The germline gives CDR1 WNHNN, CDR2 SYGVQD (reference sequence). V shed 0 bases and J 7 bases; nucleotides not matched to a gene: 7. CDR3 bases: TGCGCCAGCAGTGAGTCGAGGGCTAGCGGGGTTAATGAGCAGTTCTTC. It is translated as CASSESRASGVNEQFF.

The chain couples TRBV6-6 to TRBJ2-1, with unresolved D. V lost 2 bases to trimming and J lost 7 bases, with 18 bases between them. The CDR3 length is 16 residues. Germline V lookup: CDR1 MNHNY, CDR2 SVGAGI (reference sequence). CDR3 residues: CASSYTGWNAKNEQFF. The CDR3 nucleotides are TGTGCCAGCAGTTACACCGGGTGGAACGCAAAAAATGAGCAGTTCTTC.

The gene calls are TRBV2 and TRBJ1-2, with TRBD1 matching over 7 bases. J lost 1 base, V lost 5 bases, and 1 base had no gene match. The CDR3 totals 13 residues. Germline loops: CDR1 SNHLY, CDR2 FYNNEI. The CDR3 nucleotides are TGTGCCAGCAGTCGGGACAGTAACTATGGCTACACCTTC. Its translation is CASSRDSNYGYTF. The whole variable domain, remainder taken from reference TRBV2 and TRBJ1-2, is EPEVTQTPSHQVTQMGQEVILRCVPISNHLYFYWYRQILGQKVEFLVSFYNNEISEKSEIFDDQFSVERPDGSNFTLKIRSTKLEDSAMYFCASSRDSNYGYTFGSGTRLTVV.

The chain employs TRBV19 and TRBJ1-1, with D possibly matching TRBD1 (5 bases). The CDR3 sequence is 15 residues long. Germline V CDR1 and CDR2: LNHDA, SQIVND (reference sequence). The V end was cut by 5 bases, the J end by 3 bases, with 16 bases between. CDR3 bases: TGTGCCAGTAGTCCCCTCGGGGCGGGGGACACTGAAGCTTTCTTT. Protein sequence: CASSPLGAGDTEAFF.

The chain is built from TRBV6-6 and TRBJ1-5; 10 bases line up with TRBD1. J was trimmed by 6 bases and V by 6 bases; bases with no gene match: 5. Germline values: CDR1 MNHNY, CDR2 SVGAGI (reference sequence). The CDR3 is 14 residues long. CDR3 sequence (DNA): TGTGCCAGCAGCAGGGACAGGGGCGGTCAGCCCCAGCATTTT. This sequence encodes CASSRDRGGQPQHF.

The genes are TRBV6-2 or TRBV6-3 and TRBJ1-5; unclear D gene. The germline V gene has CDR1 MNHEY and CDR2 SVGEGT. The CDR3 runs to 18 residues. V was cut by 5 bases and J by 0 bases, with 20 bases left in between. CDR3 DNA: TGTGCCAGCAGTGGTCCCCGCACTCAAAGGTATAGCAATCAGCCCCAGCATTTT. It specifies CASSGPRTQRYSNQPQHF.

The chain joins TRBV24-1 to TRBJ1-5; weak D call: TRBD1 (5 bases). Trimming left V 4 bases short and J 6 bases short, with 12 bases between. CDR3 length equals 14 residues. Germline values: CDR1 KGHDR, CDR2 SFDVKD. The CDR3 nucleotides read TGTGCCACCAGTGAGTCAGGGTTTAGTCAGCCCCAGCATTTT. Translated: CATSESGFSQPQHF.

This chain connects TRBV5-1 to TRBJ2-3; 9 bases match TRBD2. With 5 bases clipped from V and 3 bases from J, the junction kept 4 bases outside the gene matches. The CDR3 covers 14 residues. Germline assignment: CDR1 SGHRS and CDR2 YFSETQ. CDR3 in amino acids: CASRGGGATDTQYF. CDR3 in DNA: TGCGCCAGCAGAGGCGGGGGGGCGACAGATACGCAGTATTTT.

In its sample, this clone was seen once. The chain couples TRBV10-1 to TRBJ2-4; a possible D gene is TRBD1 (5 bases). Germline CDR1 and CDR2: WNHNN and SYGVQD (reference sequence). The CDR3 extends over 15 amino acids. Trimming cost V 5 bases and J 0 bases, with 11 bases left between them. The CDR3: CASSSTELAKNIQYF. The DNA for the CDR3 is TGCGCCAGCAGTTCGACAGAACTAGCCAAAAACATTCAGTACTTC.

V gene TRBV19 combines with J gene TRBJ1-2; D is ambiguous. V was clipped by 4 bases and J by 1 base, with 10 bases between them. Germline assignment: CDR1 LNHDA and CDR2 SQIVND (reference sequence). This CDR3 has 14 amino acids. Here the CDR3 reads CASSTGEINYGYTF. The CDR3 nucleotides read TGTGCCAGTAGTACGGGAGAAATTAACTATGGCTACACCTTC.